This TCR beta chain was retrieved from a study of Graves' ophthalmopathy and Graves' hyperthyroidism. This clonotype has only a few counts. This CDR3 comprises 15 residues. V was clipped by 5 bases and J by 8 bases; unmatched bases: 10. Germline V CDR1 and CDR2: SEHNR, FQNEAQ (reference sequence). RNA transcripts were the source from which TCR beta CDR3 regions were amplified. Scientists carried out first-round RT-PCR using HTBI primers and then a second-round multiplex PCR. Each CDR3 protein gets one entry after TCRdb re-called the multiplex PCR reads with MiXCR. The repertoire holds about 740,000 distinct CDR3 sequences, with around 40% as singletons.

The gene calls are TRBV7-9 and TRBJ1-4; 8 bases match TRBD1. The sequence derives from an adult man with Graves' ophthalmopathy. Sequences were obtained from peripheral blood. The CDR3 region is CASSQSTGEVEKLFF. The CDR3 nucleotides are TGTGCCAGCAGCCAATCGACAGGGGAAGTGGAAAAACTGTTTTTT.